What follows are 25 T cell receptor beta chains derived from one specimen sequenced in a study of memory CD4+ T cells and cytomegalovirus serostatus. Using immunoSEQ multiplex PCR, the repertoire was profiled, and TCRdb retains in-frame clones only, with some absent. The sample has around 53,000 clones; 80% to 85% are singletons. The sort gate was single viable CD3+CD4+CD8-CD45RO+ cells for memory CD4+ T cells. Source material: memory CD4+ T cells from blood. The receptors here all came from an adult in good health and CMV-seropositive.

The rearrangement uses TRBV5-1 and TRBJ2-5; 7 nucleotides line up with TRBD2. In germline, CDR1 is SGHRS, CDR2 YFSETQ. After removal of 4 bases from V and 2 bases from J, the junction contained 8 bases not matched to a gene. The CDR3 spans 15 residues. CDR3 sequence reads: CASSRPRGEQETQYF. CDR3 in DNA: TGCGCCAGCAGCCGGCCCCGGGGGGAGCAAGAGACCCAGTACTTC.

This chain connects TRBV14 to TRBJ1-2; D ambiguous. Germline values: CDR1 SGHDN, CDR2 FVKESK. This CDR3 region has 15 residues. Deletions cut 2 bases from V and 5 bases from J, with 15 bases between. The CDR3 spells CASSQYPEAGYGYTF. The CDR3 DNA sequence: TGTGCCAGCAGCCAATACCCCGAGGCCGGATATGGCTACACCTTC.

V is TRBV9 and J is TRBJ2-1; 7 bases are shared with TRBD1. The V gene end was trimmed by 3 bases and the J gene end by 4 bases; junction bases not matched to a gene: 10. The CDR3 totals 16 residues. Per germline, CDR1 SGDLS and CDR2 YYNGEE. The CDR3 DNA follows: TGTGCCAGCAGCGCCCAGCCGGGACAGAAATACAATGAGCAGTTCTTC. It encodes CASSAQPGQKYNEQFF.

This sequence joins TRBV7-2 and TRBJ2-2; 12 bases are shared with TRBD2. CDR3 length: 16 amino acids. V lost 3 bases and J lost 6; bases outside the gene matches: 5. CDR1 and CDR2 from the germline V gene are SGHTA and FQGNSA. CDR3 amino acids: CASSLTSGSVAGELFF. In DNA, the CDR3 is TGTGCCAGCAGCTTGACTAGCGGGAGTGTCGCCGGGGAGCTGTTTTTT. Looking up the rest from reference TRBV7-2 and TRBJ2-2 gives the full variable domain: GAGVSQSPSNKVTEKGKDVELRCDPISGHTALYWYRQSLGQGLEFLIYFQGNSAPDKSGLPSDRFSAERTGGSVSTLTIQRTQQEDSAVYLCASSLTSGSVAGELFFGEGSRLTVL.

The CDR3 sequence is CASSRQANTEAFF. In DNA, the CDR3 is TGTGCCAGCAGCAGACAGGCGAACACTGAAGCTTTCTTT. The rearrangement links TRBV7-6 to TRBJ1-1, with a possible D match to TRBD1 (6 bases). The CDR3 extends over 13 amino acids. Trimming stripped 5 bases from V and 1 base from J, with 8 bases between. Germline loops: CDR1 SGHVS, CDR2 FNYEAQ.

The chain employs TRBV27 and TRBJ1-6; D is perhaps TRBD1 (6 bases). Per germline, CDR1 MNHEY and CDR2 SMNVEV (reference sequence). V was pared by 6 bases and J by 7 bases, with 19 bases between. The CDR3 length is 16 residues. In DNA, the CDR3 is TGTGCCAGCAGAGAGGACCCGGGACACGAGAATTCACCCCTCCACTTT. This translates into CASREDPGHENSPLHF.

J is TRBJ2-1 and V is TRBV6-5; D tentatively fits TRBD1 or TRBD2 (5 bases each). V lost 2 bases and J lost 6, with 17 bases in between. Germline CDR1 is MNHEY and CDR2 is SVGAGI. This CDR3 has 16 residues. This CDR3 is CASSYTTADMSNEQFF. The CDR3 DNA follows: TGTGCCAGCAGTTACACCACAGCGGACATGTCCAATGAGCAGTTCTTC.

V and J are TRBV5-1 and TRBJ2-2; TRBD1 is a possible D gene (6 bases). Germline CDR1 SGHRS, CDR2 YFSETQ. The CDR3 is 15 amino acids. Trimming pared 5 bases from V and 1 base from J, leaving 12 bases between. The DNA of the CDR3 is TGCGCCAGCAGTTCCCAACAGGGGAACACCGGGGAGCTGTTTTTT. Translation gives CASSSQQGNTGELFF.

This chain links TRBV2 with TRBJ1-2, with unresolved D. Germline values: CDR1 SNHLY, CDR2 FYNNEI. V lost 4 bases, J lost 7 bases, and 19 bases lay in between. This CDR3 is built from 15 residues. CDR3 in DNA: TGTGCCAGCAGTGTGGGTTTTGTGATAAAGGGTGGCTACACCTTC. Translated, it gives CASSVGFVIKGGYTF.

The chain's CDR3 is CASSEQGVGNQPQHF. The CDR3 bases are TGTGCCAGCAGTGAGCAGGGGGTGGGCAATCAGCCCCAGCATTTT. The V and J genes are TRBV2 and TRBJ1-5; 7 nucleotides align to TRBD1. This CDR3 contains 15 residues. After removal of 3 bases from V and 2 bases from J, the junction contained 4 bases not matched to a gene. The germline V gene encodes CDR1 SNHLY and CDR2 FYNNEI.

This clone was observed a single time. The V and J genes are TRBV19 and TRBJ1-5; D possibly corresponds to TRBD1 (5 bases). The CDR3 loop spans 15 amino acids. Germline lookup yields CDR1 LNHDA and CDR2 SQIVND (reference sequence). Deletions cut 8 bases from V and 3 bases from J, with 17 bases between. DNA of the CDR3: TGTGCCAGTGCTATCCAAGACAGACACAATCAGCCCCAGCATTTT. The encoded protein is CASAIQDRHNQPQHF. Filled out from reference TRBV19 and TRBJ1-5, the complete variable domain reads DGGITQSPKYLFRKEGQNVTLSCEQNLNHDAMYWYRQDPGQGLRLIYYSQIVNDFQKGDIAEGYSVSREKKESFPLTVTSAQKNPTAFYLCASAIQDRHNQPQHFGDGTRLSIL.

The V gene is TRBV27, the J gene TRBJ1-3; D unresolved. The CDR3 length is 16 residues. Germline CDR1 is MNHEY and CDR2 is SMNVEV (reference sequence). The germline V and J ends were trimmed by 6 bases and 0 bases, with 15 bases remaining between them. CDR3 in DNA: TGTGCCAGCAGCCCGGACTCTTATCGCTCTGGAAACACCATATATTTT. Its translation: CASSPDSYRSGNTIYF.

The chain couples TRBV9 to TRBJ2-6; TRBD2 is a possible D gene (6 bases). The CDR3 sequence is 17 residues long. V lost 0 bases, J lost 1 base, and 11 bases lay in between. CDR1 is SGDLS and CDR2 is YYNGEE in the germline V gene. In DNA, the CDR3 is TGTGCCAGCAGCGTAGTGAGTGCGGGATCTGGGGCCAACGTCCTGACTTTC. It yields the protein CASSVVSAGSGANVLTF. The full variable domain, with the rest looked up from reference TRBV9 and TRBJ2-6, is DSGVTQTPKHLITATGQRVTLRCSPRSGDLSVYWYQQSLDQGLQFLIQYYNGEERAKGNILERFSAQQFPDLHSELNLSSLELGDSALYFCASSVVSAGSGANVLTFGAGSRLTVL.

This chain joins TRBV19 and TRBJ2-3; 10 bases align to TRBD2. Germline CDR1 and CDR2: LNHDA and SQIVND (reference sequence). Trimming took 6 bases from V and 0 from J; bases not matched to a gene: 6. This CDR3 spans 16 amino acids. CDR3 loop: CASSLLAGASTDTQYF. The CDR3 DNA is TGTGCCAGTAGCCTCCTAGCGGGGGCTAGCACAGATACGCAGTATTTT.

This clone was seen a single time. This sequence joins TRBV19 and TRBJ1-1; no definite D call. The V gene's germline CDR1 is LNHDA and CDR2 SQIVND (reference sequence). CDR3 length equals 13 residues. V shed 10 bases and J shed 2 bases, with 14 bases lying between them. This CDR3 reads CATQLTFNTEAFF. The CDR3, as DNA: TGTGCCACCCAACTTACCTTTAACACTGAAGCTTTCTTT.

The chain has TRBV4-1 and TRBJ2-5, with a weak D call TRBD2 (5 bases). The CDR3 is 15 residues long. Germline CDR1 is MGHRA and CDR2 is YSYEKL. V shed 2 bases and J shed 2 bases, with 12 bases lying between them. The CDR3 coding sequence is TGCGCCAGCAGCCAACAGACTACCGCTCAAGAGACCCAGTACTTC. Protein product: CASSQQTTAQETQYF.

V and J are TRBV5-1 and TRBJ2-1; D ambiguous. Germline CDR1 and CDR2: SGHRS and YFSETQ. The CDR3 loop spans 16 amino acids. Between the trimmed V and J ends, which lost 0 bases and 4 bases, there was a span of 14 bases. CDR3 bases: TGCGCCAGCAGCTTGGTGGGCGGAGTAAGTTACAATGAGCAGTTCTTC. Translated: CASSLVGGVSYNEQFF.

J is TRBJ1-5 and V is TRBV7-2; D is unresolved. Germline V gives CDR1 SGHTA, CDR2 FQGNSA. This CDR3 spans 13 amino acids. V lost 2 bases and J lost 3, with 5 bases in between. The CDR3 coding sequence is TGTGCCAGCAGCTTAATTGACAATCAGCCCCAGCATTTT. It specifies CASSLIDNQPQHF.

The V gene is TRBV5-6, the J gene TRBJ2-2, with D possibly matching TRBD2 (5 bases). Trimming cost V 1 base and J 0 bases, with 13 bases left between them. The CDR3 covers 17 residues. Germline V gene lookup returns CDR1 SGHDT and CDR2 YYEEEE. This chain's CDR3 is CASSLILGEPNTGELFF. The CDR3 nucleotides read TGTGCCAGCAGCTTGATTTTGGGAGAGCCGAACACCGGGGAGCTGTTTTTT.

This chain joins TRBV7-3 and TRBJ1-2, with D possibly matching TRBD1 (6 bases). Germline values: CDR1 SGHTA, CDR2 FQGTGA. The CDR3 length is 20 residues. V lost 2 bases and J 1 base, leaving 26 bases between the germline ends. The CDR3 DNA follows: TGTGCCAGCAGCTTACGAGGGGGGAATCCCAGCTCCCGTTATAACTATGGCTACACCTTC. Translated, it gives CASSLRGGNPSSRYNYGYTF. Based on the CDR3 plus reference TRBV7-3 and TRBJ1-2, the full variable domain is GAGVSQTPSNKVTEKGKYVELRCDPISGHTALYWYRQSLGQGPEFLIYFQGTGAADDSGLPNDRFFAVRPEGSVSTLKIQRTERGDSAVYLCASSLRGGNPSSRYNYGYTFGSGTRLTVV.

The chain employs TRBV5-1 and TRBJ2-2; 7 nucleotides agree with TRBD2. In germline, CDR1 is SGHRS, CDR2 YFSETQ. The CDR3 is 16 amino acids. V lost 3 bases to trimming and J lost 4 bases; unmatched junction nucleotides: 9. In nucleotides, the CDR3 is TGCGCCAGCAGCTGGGGGGGACGTACGGGCACCGGGGAGCTGTTTTTT. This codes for CASSWGGRTGTGELFF.

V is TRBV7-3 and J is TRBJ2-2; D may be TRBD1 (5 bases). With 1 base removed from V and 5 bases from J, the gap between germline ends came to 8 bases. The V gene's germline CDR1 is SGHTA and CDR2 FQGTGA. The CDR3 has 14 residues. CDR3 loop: CASSLKGPTGELFF. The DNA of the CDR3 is TGTGCCAGCAGCTTAAAGGGGCCAACCGGGGAGCTGTTTTTT.

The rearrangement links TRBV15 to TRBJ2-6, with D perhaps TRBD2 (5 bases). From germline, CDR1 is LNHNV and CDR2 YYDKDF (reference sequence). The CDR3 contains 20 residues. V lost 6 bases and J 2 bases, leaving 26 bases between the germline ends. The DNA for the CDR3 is TGTGCCACCAGTGGTCAACCAGCGCTCGGACTGGTGGCTGGGGCCAACGTCCTGACTTTC. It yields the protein CATSGQPALGLVAGANVLTF.

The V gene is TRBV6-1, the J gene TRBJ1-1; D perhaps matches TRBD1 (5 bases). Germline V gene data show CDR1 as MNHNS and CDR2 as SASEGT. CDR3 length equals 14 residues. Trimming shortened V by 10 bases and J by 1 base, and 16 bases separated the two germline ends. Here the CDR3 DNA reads TGTGCCAACAGACATCCGGGGCCGAACACTGAAGCTTTCTTT. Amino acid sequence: CANRHPGPNTEAFF.

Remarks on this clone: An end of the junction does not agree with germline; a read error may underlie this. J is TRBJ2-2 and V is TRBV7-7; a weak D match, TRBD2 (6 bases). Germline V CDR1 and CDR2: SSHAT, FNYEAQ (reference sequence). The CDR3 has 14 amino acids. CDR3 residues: CASSLTAGNGELFF. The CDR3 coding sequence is TGTGCTAGCAGCTTAACGGCGGGGAACGGGGAGCTGTTTTTT.